This T cell receptor beta chain comes out of a study of blood T cell repertoires in COVID-19. In the source study's methods: Quantification of nucleated cells was approximated via reference gene primer amplification. This table comes from immunoSEQ multiplex PCR, and its TCRdb copy is limited to in-frame clones, with some not included. That table gives V, J and clone size, and the DNA gave D and trimming. The table lists some 70,000 clones, 70% to 85% of them singletons. V trimming: 2 bases; J trimming: 1 base; junction bases outside the gene matches: 3. Germline V gene sequence: CDR1 MNHEY, CDR2 SVGAGI. This CDR3 contains 15 residues.

The receptor was derived from a man between 50 and 59 years old with COVID-19, enrolled during active disease. Sequenced sample: peripheral blood. The rearrangement links TRBV6-5 to TRBJ2-5; 8 bases map to TRBD2. In nucleotides, the CDR3 is TGTGCCAGCAGTTACGCGGGGGGAGCCCAAGAGACCCAGTACTTC. It encodes CASSYAGGAQETQYF.